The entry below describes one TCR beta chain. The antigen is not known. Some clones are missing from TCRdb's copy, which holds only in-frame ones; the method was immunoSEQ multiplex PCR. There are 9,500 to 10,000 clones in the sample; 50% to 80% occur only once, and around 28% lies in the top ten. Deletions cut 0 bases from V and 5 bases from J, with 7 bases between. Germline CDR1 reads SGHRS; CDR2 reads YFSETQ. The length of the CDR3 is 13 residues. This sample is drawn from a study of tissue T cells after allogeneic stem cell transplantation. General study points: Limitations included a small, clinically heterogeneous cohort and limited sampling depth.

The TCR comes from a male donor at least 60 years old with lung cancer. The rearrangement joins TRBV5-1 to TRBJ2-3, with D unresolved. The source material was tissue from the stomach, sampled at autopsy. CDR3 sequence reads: CASSLGSGDTQYF. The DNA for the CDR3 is TGCGCCAGCAGCTTGGGTTCCGGAGATACGCAGTATTTT.